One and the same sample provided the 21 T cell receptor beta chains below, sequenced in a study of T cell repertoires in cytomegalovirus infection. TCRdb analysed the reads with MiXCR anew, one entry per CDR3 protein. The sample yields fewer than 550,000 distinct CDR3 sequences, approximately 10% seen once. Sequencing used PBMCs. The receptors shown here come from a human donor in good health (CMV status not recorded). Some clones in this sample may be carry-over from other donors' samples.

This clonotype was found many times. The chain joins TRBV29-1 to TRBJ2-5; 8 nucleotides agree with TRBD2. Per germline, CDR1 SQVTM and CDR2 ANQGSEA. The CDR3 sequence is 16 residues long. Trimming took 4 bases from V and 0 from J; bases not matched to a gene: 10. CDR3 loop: CSVVRETSAYQETQYF. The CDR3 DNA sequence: TGCAGCGTTGTCCGGGAGACTAGCGCTTACCAAGAGACCCAGTACTTC.

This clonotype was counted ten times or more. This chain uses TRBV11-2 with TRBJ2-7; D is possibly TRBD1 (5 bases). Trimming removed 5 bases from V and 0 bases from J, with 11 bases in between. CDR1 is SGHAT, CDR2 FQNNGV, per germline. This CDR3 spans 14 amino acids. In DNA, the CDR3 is TGTGCCAGCAGCCGAACAGGTTACTCCTACGAGCAGTACTTC. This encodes CASSRTGYSYEQYF.

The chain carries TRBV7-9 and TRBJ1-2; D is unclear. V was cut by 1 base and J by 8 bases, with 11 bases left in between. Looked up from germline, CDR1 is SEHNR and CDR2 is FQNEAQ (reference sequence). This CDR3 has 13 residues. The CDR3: CASSLDHRNGYTF. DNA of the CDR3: TGTGCCAGCAGCTTAGATCACAGAAACGGCTACACCTTC.

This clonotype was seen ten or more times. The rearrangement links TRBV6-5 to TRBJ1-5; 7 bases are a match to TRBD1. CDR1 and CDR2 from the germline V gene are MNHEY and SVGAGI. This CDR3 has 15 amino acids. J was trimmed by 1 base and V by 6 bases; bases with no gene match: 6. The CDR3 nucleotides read TGTGCCAGCAGACGACAGGGAAAAAGCAATCAGCCCCAGCATTTT. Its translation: CASRRQGKSNQPQHF.

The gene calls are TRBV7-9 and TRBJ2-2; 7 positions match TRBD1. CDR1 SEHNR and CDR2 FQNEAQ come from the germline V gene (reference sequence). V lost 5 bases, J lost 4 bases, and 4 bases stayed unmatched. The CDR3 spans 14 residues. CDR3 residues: CASSLTGLTGELFF. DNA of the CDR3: TGTGCCAGCAGCCTGACAGGGCTCACCGGGGAGCTGTTTTTT. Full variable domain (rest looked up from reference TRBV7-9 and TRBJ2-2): DTGVSQNPRHKITKRGQNVTFRCDPISEHNRLYWYRQTLGQGPEFLTYFQNEAQLEKSRLLSDRFSAERPKGSFSTLEIQRTEQGDSAMYLCASSLTGLTGELFFGEGSRLTVL.

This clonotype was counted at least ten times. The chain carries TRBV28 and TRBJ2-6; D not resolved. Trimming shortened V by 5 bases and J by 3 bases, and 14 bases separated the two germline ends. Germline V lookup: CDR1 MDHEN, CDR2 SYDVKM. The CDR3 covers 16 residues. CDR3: CASSPPRIDGANVLTF. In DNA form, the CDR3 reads TGTGCCAGCAGTCCGCCCCGGATAGATGGGGCCAACGTCCTGACTTTC.

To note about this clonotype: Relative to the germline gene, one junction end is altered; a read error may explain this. CDR3 region: CASSPLEGQGNHERYF. The DNA for the CDR3 is TGTGCCAGCTCACCGTTAGAGGGACAGGGTAACCACGAGCGGTACTTC. The V call is TRBV18, the J call TRBJ2-7; 9 nucleotides match TRBD1. CDR3 size: 16 residues. Per the germline V gene, CDR1 is KGHSH and CDR2 is LQKENI.

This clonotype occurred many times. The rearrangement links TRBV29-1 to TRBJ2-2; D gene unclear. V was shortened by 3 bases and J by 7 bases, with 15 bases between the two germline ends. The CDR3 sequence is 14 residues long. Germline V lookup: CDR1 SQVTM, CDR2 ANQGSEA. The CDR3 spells CSVDGSGPGGELFF. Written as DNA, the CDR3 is TGCAGCGTTGATGGATCGGGTCCTGGCGGGGAGCTGTTTTTT.

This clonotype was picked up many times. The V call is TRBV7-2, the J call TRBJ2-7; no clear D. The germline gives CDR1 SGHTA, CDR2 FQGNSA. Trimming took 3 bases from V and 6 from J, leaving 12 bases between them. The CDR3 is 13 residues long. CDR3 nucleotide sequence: TGTGCCAGCAGCTTCTACGACCCGCCCGAGCAGTACTTC. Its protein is CASSFYDPPEQYF. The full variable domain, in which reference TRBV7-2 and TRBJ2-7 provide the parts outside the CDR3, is GAGVSQSPSNKVTEKGKDVELRCDPISGHTALYWYRQSLGQGLEFLIYFQGNSAPDKSGLPSDRFSAERTGGSVSTLTIQRTQQEDSAVYLCASSFYDPPEQYFGPGTRLTVT.

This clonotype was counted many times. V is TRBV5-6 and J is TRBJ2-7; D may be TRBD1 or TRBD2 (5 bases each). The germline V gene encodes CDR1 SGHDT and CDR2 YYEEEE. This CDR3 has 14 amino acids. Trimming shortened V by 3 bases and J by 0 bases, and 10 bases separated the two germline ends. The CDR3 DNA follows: TGTGCCAGCAGCTGGGACGTCAGCTCCTACGAGCAGTACTTC. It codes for CASSWDVSSYEQYF.

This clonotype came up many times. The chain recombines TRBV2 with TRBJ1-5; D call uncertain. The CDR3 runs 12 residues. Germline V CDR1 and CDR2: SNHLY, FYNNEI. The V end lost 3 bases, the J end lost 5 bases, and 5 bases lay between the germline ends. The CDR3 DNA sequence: TGTGCCAGCAGTGAGGGTTATCAGCCCCAGCATTTT. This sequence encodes CASSEGYQPQHF.

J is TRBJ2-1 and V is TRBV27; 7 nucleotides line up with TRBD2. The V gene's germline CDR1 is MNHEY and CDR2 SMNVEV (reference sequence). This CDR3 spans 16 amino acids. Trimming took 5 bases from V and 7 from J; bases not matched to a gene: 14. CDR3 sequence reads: CASSPPGSGWVNEQFF. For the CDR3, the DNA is TGTGCCAGCAGTCCCCCAGGTAGCGGGTGGGTGAATGAGCAGTTCTTC.

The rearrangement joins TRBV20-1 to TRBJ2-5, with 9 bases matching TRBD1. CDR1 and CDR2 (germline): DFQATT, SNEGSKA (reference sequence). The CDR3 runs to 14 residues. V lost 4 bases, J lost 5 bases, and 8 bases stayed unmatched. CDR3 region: CSAKGQGGWETQYF. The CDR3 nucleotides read TGCAGTGCTAAGGGACAGGGAGGGTGGGAGACCCAGTACTTC.

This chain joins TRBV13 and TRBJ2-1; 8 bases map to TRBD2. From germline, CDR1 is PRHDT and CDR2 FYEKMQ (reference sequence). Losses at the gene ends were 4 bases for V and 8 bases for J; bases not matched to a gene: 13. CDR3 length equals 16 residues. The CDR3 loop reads CASSSRGSGVVDEQFF. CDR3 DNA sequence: TGTGCCAGCAGCTCCCGGGGTAGCGGGGTAGTCGATGAGCAGTTCTTC.

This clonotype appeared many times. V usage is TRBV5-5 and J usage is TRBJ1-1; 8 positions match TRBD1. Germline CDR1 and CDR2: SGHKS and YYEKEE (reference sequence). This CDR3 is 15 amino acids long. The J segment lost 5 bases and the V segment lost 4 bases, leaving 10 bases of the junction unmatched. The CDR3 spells CASSPGQGMWTEAFF. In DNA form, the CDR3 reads TGTGCCAGCAGCCCCGGACAGGGAATGTGGACTGAAGCTTTCTTT.

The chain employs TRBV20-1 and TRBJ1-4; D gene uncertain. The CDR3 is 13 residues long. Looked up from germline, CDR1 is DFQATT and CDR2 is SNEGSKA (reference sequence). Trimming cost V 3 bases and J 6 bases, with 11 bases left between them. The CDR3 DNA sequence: TGCAGTGCTAGTGGCCTGACGGATGAAAAACTGTTTTTT. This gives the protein CSASGLTDEKLFF.

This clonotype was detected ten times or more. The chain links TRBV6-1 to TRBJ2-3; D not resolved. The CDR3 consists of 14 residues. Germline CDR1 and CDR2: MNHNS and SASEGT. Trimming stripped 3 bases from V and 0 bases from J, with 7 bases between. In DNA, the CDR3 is TGTGCCAGCAGTGATGTGGACAGCACAGATACGCAGTATTTT. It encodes CASSDVDSTDTQYF.

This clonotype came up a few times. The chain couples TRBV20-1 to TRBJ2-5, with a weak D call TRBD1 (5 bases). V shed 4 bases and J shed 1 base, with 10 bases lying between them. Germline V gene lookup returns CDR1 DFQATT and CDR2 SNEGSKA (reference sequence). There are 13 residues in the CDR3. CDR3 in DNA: TGCAGTGCTACGGGTAGGGGCCAAGAGACCCAGTACTTC. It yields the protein CSATGRGQETQYF.

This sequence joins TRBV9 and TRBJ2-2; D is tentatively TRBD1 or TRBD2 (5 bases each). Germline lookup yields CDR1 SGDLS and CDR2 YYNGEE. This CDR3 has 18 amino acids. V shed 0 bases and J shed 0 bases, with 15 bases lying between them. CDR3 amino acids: CASSVVSFQGPNTGELFF. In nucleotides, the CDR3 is TGTGCCAGCAGCGTAGTATCATTTCAGGGACCGAACACCGGGGAGCTGTTTTTT.

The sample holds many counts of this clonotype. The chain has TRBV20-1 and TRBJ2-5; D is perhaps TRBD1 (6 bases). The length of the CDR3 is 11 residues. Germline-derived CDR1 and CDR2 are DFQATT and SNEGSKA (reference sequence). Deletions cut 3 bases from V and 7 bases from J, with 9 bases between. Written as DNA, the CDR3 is TGCAGTGCTAGGATGGGGGCGACCCAGTACTTC. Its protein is CSARMGATQYF.

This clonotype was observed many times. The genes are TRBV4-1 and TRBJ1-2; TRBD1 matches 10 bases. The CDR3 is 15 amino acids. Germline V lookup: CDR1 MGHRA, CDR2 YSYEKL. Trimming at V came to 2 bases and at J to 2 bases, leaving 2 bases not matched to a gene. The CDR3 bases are TGCGCCAGCAGCCAACAGGACAGGGGGAACTATGGCTACACCTTC. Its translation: CASSQQDRGNYGYTF.